Only one count was recorded for the clone carrying this T cell receptor beta chain. Its antigen is not identified. Stated treatment: oral pan-JAK inhibitor, 5-10 mg twice daily. Alopecia areata patients gave lesional scalp punch biopsies and peripheral blood samples. The data stem from a study of CD8+ T cells in alopecia areata. Study details: By percentage of affected scalp area, the severity of treated patients was scored. Points from the study as a whole: While patients received tofacitinib, many expanded lesional clones remained present in scalp and blood.

Germline V gene lookup returns CDR1 SGHVS and CDR2 FNYEAQ. The CDR3 has 15 amino acids. V trimming: 5 bases; J trimming: 2 bases; junction bases outside the gene matches: 9. RNA, once extracted, was reverse transcribed into cDNA for use as the sequencing template. Sequencing was performed with immunoSEQ multiplex PCR; in TCRdb, only in-frame clones are kept and a portion is missing. The repertoire includes 130,000 to 150,000 clones, 65% to 90% of them detected once, and more than 20% sits in the top ten. This chain joins TRBV7-6 and TRBJ2-7; 7 bases line up with TRBD1. Sample: CD8+ T cells sorted from blood, taken at week 4, from a patient treated with tofacitinib. The receptor's source is a human donor with alopecia areata. In nucleotides, the CDR3 is TGTGCCAGCAGCGAATCAGACAGGGACCCCTACGAGCAGTACTTC. The encoded protein is CASSESDRDPYEQYF.